The 2 T cell receptor beta chains below all came from one sample that was sequenced in a study of blood T cell repertoires in COVID-19. Clones were sequenced by immunoSEQ multiplex PCR, and TCRdb holds only the in-frame ones, with some missing. The sample records 120,000 or so clones, 90% being singletons. The sample comprised peripheral blood. These TCRs come from a woman aged 55-69 years with COVID-19, enrolled during active disease.

This rearrangement joins TRBV15 to TRBJ1-1; possible D gene TRBD1, 5 bases. This CDR3 is 13 amino acids long. V dropped 4 bases and J dropped 7 bases, with 13 bases sitting between them. Germline V gene data show CDR1 as LNHNV and CDR2 as YYDKDF (reference sequence). CDR3 nucleotide sequence: TGTGCCACCAGCATATCGATCCAGGGTGAAGCTTTCTTT. Its protein product is CATSISIQGEAFF.

The rearrangement joins TRBV5-1 to TRBJ2-1; 8 bases map to TRBD1. Germline V lookup: CDR1 SGHRS, CDR2 YFSETQ. V was clipped by 3 bases and J by 12 bases; unmatched bases: 8. This CDR3 has 13 amino acids. The CDR3 DNA follows: TGCGCCAGCAGCTGGGAACCAGGGGGCGCGCAGTTCTTC. It is translated as CASSWEPGGAQFF.